This T cell receptor (beta chain) is drawn from a study of shared T cell receptors in the human thymus. Assay: immunoSEQ multiplex PCR; the TCRdb copy retains only in-frame clones and omits some. The sample shows some 720,000 clones, 88% of them seen only once. V was cut by 3 bases and J by 5 bases, with 10 bases left in between. Germline loops: CDR1 SQVTM, CDR2 ANQGSEA. The CDR3 covers 12 residues. This sample was also put to use in a study of human thymus T cells. That work contributes: Resections that were taken during corrective heart surgery supplied the thymus tissue.

The rearrangement joins TRBV29-1 to TRBJ2-5; a weak D match, TRBD2 (6 bases). Sequenced input: thymocytes. This clonotype originated in a boy under three years old with a congenital heart defect. The chain's CDR3 is CSVDGRGETQYF. For the CDR3, the DNA is TGCAGCGTTGACGGGAGAGGGGAGACCCAGTACTTC.